This is a list of T cell receptor beta chains from one sample in a study of blood T cells in healthy people across ages. TCRdb used MiXCR to reprocess the 5' RACE reads, holding one entry per CDR3 protein. The repertoire includes almost 300,000 distinct CDR3 sequences, roughly 26% of them detected once, and roughly 28% sits in the top ten. The sample consisted of blood. These receptors originate from a woman between 70 and 85 years old in good health. CDR3s include the opening cysteine and the closing phenylalanine or tryptophan. D genes are given only for firm matches. Expanded clones are given a class, and other clones once, few, many or no size at all.

v_gene: TRBV7-2; j_gene: TRBJ1-2; d_gene: TRBD1; abundance: -; CDR3nt: TGTGCCAGCAGCCCCGGGACAGGGACTTATGGCTACACCTTC; CDR3aa: CASSPGTGTYGYTF
v_gene: TRBV5-1; j_gene: TRBJ1-1; d_gene: -; abundance: -; CDR3nt: TGCGCCAGCAGCTTACAGATGAACACTGAAGCTTTCTTT; CDR3aa: CASSLQMNTEAFF
v_gene: TRBV7-8; j_gene: TRBJ2-5; d_gene: -; abundance: -; CDR3nt: TGTGCCAGCAGTAGTCTAGAGACCCAAGAGACCCAGTACTTC; CDR3aa: CASSSLETQETQYF
v_gene: TRBV6-4; j_gene: TRBJ2-2; d_gene: -; abundance: -; CDR3nt: TGTGCCAGCAGTGAAACGGCAGCTCACACCGGGGAGCTGTTTTTT; CDR3aa: CASSETAAHTGELFF
v_gene: TRBV28; j_gene: TRBJ2-1; d_gene: TRBD2; abundance: few; CDR3nt: TGTGCCAGCAGTTATGACTGGGGGGAGGGCTCCTACAATGAGCAGTTCTTC; CDR3aa: CASSYDWGEGSYNEQFF
v_gene: TRBV18; j_gene: TRBJ2-5; d_gene: TRBD2; abundance: -; CDR3nt: TGTGCCAGCTCACCTTTATCGGCTAGCGGGAAAGAGACCCAGTACTTC; CDR3aa: CASSPLSASGKETQYF
v_gene: TRBV29-1; j_gene: TRBJ2-5; d_gene: TRBD1; abundance: -; CDR3nt: TGCAGCGTTGGGACAGGGTCGGAGACCCAGTACTTC; CDR3aa: CSVGTGSETQYF
v_gene: TRBV5-1; j_gene: TRBJ2-3; d_gene: TRBD2; abundance: -; CDR3nt: TGCGCCAGCAGCCCTCAAGCGGGATTTCTAGATACGCAGTATTTT; CDR3aa: CASSPQAGFLDTQYF
v_gene: TRBV12-3/TRBV12-4; j_gene: TRBJ2-2; d_gene: -; abundance: -; CDR3nt: TGTGCCAGCAGTTTAAGGGCAGGTGGCCCCGGGGAGCCGTTTTTT; CDR3aa: CASSLRAGGPGEPFF
v_gene: TRBV7-8; j_gene: TRBJ2-1; d_gene: -; abundance: -; CDR3nt: TGTGCCAGCAGCCCCAGAAGGGCGAGGGGGTTGGGAAATGAGCAGTTCTTC; CDR3aa: CASSPRRARGLGNEQFF
v_gene: TRBV7-3; j_gene: TRBJ2-1; d_gene: TRBD2; abundance: -; CDR3nt: TGTGCCAGCAGCTCGCGGACTAGCGAGCAGTTCTTC; CDR3aa: CASSSRTSEQFF
v_gene: TRBV7-9; j_gene: TRBJ2-2; d_gene: -; abundance: once; CDR3nt: TGTGCCAGCAGTCCGAGCTTATCTCAGGACACCGGGGAGCTGTTTTTT; CDR3aa: CASSPSLSQDTGELFF
v_gene: TRBV4-2; j_gene: TRBJ2-3; d_gene: TRBD2; abundance: -; CDR3nt: TGTGCCAGCAGCCAAGATAGCGGGGGGGCAGATACGCAGTATTTT; CDR3aa: CASSQDSGGADTQYF
v_gene: TRBV28; j_gene: TRBJ2-5; d_gene: -; abundance: -; CDR3nt: TGTGCCAGCAGTTTAGAGGGCATGAGCCAAGAGACCCAGTACTTC; CDR3aa: CASSLEGMSQETQYF
v_gene: TRBV2; j_gene: TRBJ1-6; d_gene: -; abundance: -; CDR3nt: TGTGCCAGCAGTGTCACACAGGCGAATTCACCCCTCCACTTT; CDR3aa: CASSVTQANSPLHF
v_gene: TRBV20-1; j_gene: TRBJ2-4; d_gene: -; abundance: -; CDR3nt: TGCAGTGCTAGAGTCACAGCCGGTACATACTTC; CDR3aa: CSARVTAGTYF
v_gene: TRBV6-5; j_gene: TRBJ2-7; d_gene: -; abundance: -; CDR3nt: TGTGCCAGCAGTGTAGGGGGGAAACTCTACGAGCAGTACTTC; CDR3aa: CASSVGGKLYEQYF
v_gene: TRBV9; j_gene: TRBJ2-7; d_gene: -; abundance: -; CDR3nt: TGTGCCAGCAGCGTAAGGGGTACGGGATTGGACGAGCAGTACTTC; CDR3aa: CASSVRGTGLDEQYF
v_gene: TRBV6-5; j_gene: TRBJ2-7; d_gene: TRBD1; abundance: few; CDR3nt: TGTGCCAGCAGTTACGGAGGACAGGGGGCTTCCGAGCAGTACTTC; CDR3aa: CASSYGGQGASEQYF
v_gene: TRBV6-2/TRBV6-3; j_gene: TRBJ1-6; d_gene: -; abundance: few; CDR3nt: TGTGCCAGCACCACCACCGGGACCAATTCACCCCTCCACTTT; CDR3aa: CASTTTGTNSPLHF
v_gene: TRBV18; j_gene: TRBJ1-5; d_gene: -; abundance: -; CDR3nt: TGTGCCAGCTCACCCACAGCTAGCAATCAGCCCCAGCATTTT; CDR3aa: CASSPTASNQPQHF
v_gene: TRBV28; j_gene: TRBJ2-5; d_gene: TRBD2; abundance: few; CDR3nt: TGTGCCAGCAGTGCGGTGGGCGGGAGTTCTACAGAGACCCAGTACTTC; CDR3aa: CASSAVGGSSTETQYF
v_gene: TRBV20-1; j_gene: TRBJ2-1; d_gene: TRBD2; abundance: -; CDR3nt: TGCAGTGCTCCTGGGGGGGGGACTAGCGGGAGTAATGAGCAGTTCTTC; CDR3aa: CSAPGGGTSGSNEQFF
v_gene: TRBV12-3/TRBV12-4; j_gene: TRBJ1-5; d_gene: -; abundance: -; CDR3nt: TGTGCCAGCAGCCTCCAGGGGTTAAGCAATCAGCCCCAGCATTTT; CDR3aa: CASSLQGLSNQPQHF
v_gene: TRBV27; j_gene: TRBJ1-1; d_gene: -; abundance: few; CDR3nt: TGTGCCAGCAGTGCGTTCCTATTGAACACTGAAGCTTTCTTT; CDR3aa: CASSAFLLNTEAFF
v_gene: TRBV6-5; j_gene: TRBJ1-4; d_gene: -; abundance: few; CDR3nt: TGTGCCAGCAGTTTCCCCCTCGGTTCCGGGACCTACACTAATGAAAAACTGTTTTTT; CDR3aa: CASSFPLGSGTYTNEKLFF
v_gene: TRBV5-6; j_gene: TRBJ1-2; d_gene: -; abundance: few; CDR3nt: TGTGCCAGCAGCTTAGTTACAGTGTCCGGCTACACCTTC; CDR3aa: CASSLVTVSGYTF
v_gene: TRBV12-3/TRBV12-4; j_gene: TRBJ2-6; d_gene: -; abundance: -; CDR3nt: TGTGCCAGCAGTTTTGACTCCTCTACTGGGGCCAACGTCCTGACTTTC; CDR3aa: CASSFDSSTGANVLTF
v_gene: TRBV5-6; j_gene: TRBJ2-2; d_gene: TRBD2; abundance: -; CDR3nt: TGTGCCAGCAGCTTGCGGGGACTAGCGGCTTACACCGGGGAGCTGTTTTTT; CDR3aa: CASSLRGLAAYTGELFF
v_gene: TRBV10-1; j_gene: TRBJ2-1; d_gene: -; abundance: few; CDR3nt: TGCGCCAGCAGTGAGTCAAGTCCGGGCGGGCTAAACTCCTACAATGAGCAGTTCTTC; CDR3aa: CASSESSPGGLNSYNEQFF
v_gene: TRBV27; j_gene: TRBJ2-1; d_gene: -; abundance: few; CDR3nt: TGTGCCAGCATGCGACCCAAGCAAAGGGGTGAGCAGTTCTTC; CDR3aa: CASMRPKQRGEQFF
v_gene: TRBV5-6; j_gene: TRBJ2-1; d_gene: TRBD2; abundance: few; CDR3nt: TGTGCCAGCAGCTCCCCTGGTAGCAGCGGGAGGTTCACTGAGCAGTTCTTC; CDR3aa: CASSSPGSSGRFTEQFF
v_gene: TRBV6-2/TRBV6-3; j_gene: TRBJ2-1; d_gene: TRBD2; abundance: few; CDR3nt: TGTGCCAGCAGTTACATGGATGTACTAGCGGGAGGCTACGAGCAGTTCTTC; CDR3aa: CASSYMDVLAGGYEQFF
v_gene: TRBV12-3/TRBV12-4; j_gene: TRBJ1-2; d_gene: -; abundance: few; CDR3nt: TGTGCCAGCAGTTTCGATCAGGGGAACTATGGCTACACCTTC; CDR3aa: CASSFDQGNYGYTF
v_gene: TRBV27; j_gene: TRBJ1-4; d_gene: TRBD1; abundance: -; CDR3nt: TGTGCCAGCAGTTTCAACAGGGGGAAGGGTGAAAAACTGTTTTTT; CDR3aa: CASSFNRGKGEKLFF
v_gene: TRBV10-2; j_gene: TRBJ2-1; d_gene: TRBD2; abundance: -; CDR3nt: TGCGCCAGCAGTGAGCTAGCGGAGAAATACGAGCAGTTCTTC; CDR3aa: CASSELAEKYEQFF
v_gene: TRBV4-1; j_gene: TRBJ2-7; d_gene: TRBD2; abundance: few; CDR3nt: TGCGCCAGCAGCCAAGACGCGGGAGGGCCCTACGAGCAGTACTTC; CDR3aa: CASSQDAGGPYEQYF
v_gene: TRBV5-1; j_gene: TRBJ2-7; d_gene: -; abundance: -; CDR3nt: TGCGCCAGCAGCTTGGAAAGTTCGGCAGGGAACGAGCAGTACTTC; CDR3aa: CASSLESSAGNEQYF
v_gene: TRBV20-1; j_gene: TRBJ2-3; d_gene: -; abundance: -; CDR3nt: TGCAGTGCTAGTGAGGGTGCCTACACAGATACGCAGTATTTT; CDR3aa: CSASEGAYTDTQYF
v_gene: TRBV11-2; j_gene: TRBJ2-5; d_gene: -; abundance: -; CDR3nt: TGTGCCAGCAGCTTAGTGGGCGGAGCCCAGTACTTC; CDR3aa: CASSLVGGAQYF
v_gene: TRBV4-2; j_gene: TRBJ2-1; d_gene: -; abundance: -; CDR3nt: TGTACCAGCAGCCAAGATACCTCTAGAGGCAATGAGCAGTTCTTC; CDR3aa: CTSSQDTSRGNEQFF
v_gene: TRBV12-3/TRBV12-4; j_gene: TRBJ2-4; d_gene: TRBD1; abundance: many; CDR3nt: TGTGCCAGCAGCTCGGACAGGGTAAAGTACATTCAGTACTTC; CDR3aa: CASSSDRVKYIQYF
v_gene: TRBV3-1; j_gene: TRBJ2-1; d_gene: -; abundance: once; CDR3nt: TGTGCCAGCAGCCAAAGCGGGTTGAGCTCCTACAATGAGCAGTTCTTC; CDR3aa: CASSQSGLSSYNEQFF
v_gene: TRBV28; j_gene: TRBJ2-7; d_gene: TRBD2; abundance: -; CDR3nt: TGTGCCAGCAGTTTAATTAGCGGGAAAGGGGAGCAGTACTTC; CDR3aa: CASSLISGKGEQYF
v_gene: TRBV5-1; j_gene: TRBJ2-7; d_gene: -; abundance: few; CDR3nt: TGCGCCAGCAGCTTGGAAGGGGACACCTCCTACGAGCAGTACTTC; CDR3aa: CASSLEGDTSYEQYF
v_gene: TRBV19; j_gene: TRBJ2-6; d_gene: -; abundance: few; CDR3nt: TGTGCCAGTAGTACGGCAACCTCAGTCTCTGGGGCCAACGTCCTGACTTTC; CDR3aa: CASSTATSVSGANVLTF